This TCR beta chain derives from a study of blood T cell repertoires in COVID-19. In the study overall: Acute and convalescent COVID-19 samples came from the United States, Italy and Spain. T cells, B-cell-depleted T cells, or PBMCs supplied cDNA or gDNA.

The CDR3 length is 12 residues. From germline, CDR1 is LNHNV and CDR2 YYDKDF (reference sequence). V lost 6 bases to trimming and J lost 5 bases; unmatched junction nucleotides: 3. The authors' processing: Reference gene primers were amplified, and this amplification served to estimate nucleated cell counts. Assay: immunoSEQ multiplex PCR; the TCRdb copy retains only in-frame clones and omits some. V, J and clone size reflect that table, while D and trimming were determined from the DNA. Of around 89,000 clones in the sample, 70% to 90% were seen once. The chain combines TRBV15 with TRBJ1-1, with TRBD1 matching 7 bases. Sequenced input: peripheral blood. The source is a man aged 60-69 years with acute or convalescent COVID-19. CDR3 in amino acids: CATRSGGTEAFF. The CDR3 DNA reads TGTGCCACCAGATCAGGGGGGACTGAAGCTTTCTTT.